One sample yielded the 11 T cell receptor beta chains listed below, sequenced in a study of blood T cells in healthy people across ages. A sample-barcoded 5' primer and a J-beta primer mix were used in a second PCR of roughly 7 to 11 cycles. TCRdb processed the 5' RACE reads anew with MiXCR; each CDR3 protein has one entry. The repertoire holds some 750,000 distinct CDR3 sequences, with around a fifth as singletons. The sequenced sample consisted of blood. The receptors here all came from a man in his 70s in good health.

This chain uses TRBV5-1 with TRBJ2-3; the match to TRBD2 covers 7 bases. The germline V gene encodes CDR1 SGHRS and CDR2 YFSETQ. This CDR3 is built from 16 residues. Trimming removed 4 bases from V and 1 base from J; junction bases left unmatched: 9. The CDR3 nucleotides read TGCGCCAGCAGCCTGGCGAGCAGCGGGGGCACAGATACGCAGTATTTT. Its protein is CASSLASSGGTDTQYF.

This clonotype showed up just a few times. The rearrangement links TRBV9 to TRBJ2-3; D unresolved. Germline V CDR1 and CDR2: SGDLS, YYNGEE. This CDR3 spans 14 amino acids. V was cut by 2 bases and J by 3 bases, with 10 bases left in between. Here the CDR3 DNA reads TGTGCCAGCAGCGTTACGCATGGGACAGATACGCAGTATTTT. Amino acids: CASSVTHGTDTQYF.

This clonotype showed up just a few times. This rearrangement joins TRBV12-3 or TRBV12-4 to TRBJ1-1; 7 nucleotides match TRBD1. The CDR3 spans 14 residues. V dropped 7 bases and J dropped 4; count of bases not matched to a gene: 9. CDR3 coding DNA: TGTGCCAGCAATCGACAGGGTGTCCGCACTGAAGCTTTCTTT. Translating gives CASNRQGVRTEAFF.

The chain is built from TRBV12-3 or TRBV12-4 and TRBJ1-2, with D maybe TRBD1 (5 bases). Trimming cost V 5 bases and J 2 bases, with 15 bases left between them. The CDR3 runs 15 residues. DNA of the CDR3: TGTGCCAGCAGTCCCCCGTTGGGGCGAAACTATGGCTACACCTTC. Encoded protein: CASSPPLGRNYGYTF.

J is TRBJ2-1 and V is TRBV7-2, with D perhaps assigned TRBD1 or TRBD2 (6 bases each). Germline CDR1 and CDR2: SGHTA and FQGNSA. The length of the CDR3 is 15 residues. The germline V and J ends were trimmed by 4 bases and 7 bases, with 17 bases remaining between them. The CDR3 nucleotides are TGTGCCAGCAGCTCCAGCATCGGGGGCCCAAATGAGCAGTTCTTC. Translating it yields CASSSSIGGPNEQFF.

The gene calls are TRBV20-1 and TRBJ2-7; 9 nucleotides align to TRBD1. The J segment lost 7 bases and the V segment lost 3 bases, leaving 10 bases of the junction unmatched. Germline loops: CDR1 DFQATT, CDR2 SNEGSKA (reference sequence). CDR3 size: 14 residues. In DNA, the CDR3 is TGCAGTGCTAGGAGGGGACAGGGCTTGTGGGAGCAGTACTTC. Its translation is CSARRGQGLWEQYF.

This clonotype appeared a few times. This chain uses TRBV5-1 with TRBJ1-5; D remains unclear. This CDR3 is 15 amino acids long. Germline V lookup: CDR1 SGHRS, CDR2 YFSETQ. V lost 5 bases, J lost 4 bases, and 16 bases lay in between. In nucleotides, the CDR3 is TGCGCCAGCAGGAGGTCCGGCAGCTTAAATCAGCCCCAGCATTTT. Residues: CASRRSGSLNQPQHF.

This clonotype occurred a few times. The J gene is TRBJ2-3, the V gene TRBV20-1; 11 nucleotides line up with TRBD2. Germline CDR1 reads DFQATT; CDR2 reads SNEGSKA (reference sequence). The CDR3 spans 14 residues. Germline trimming cut 8 bases from V and 5 bases from J; bases unmatched to any gene: 9. The DNA for the CDR3 is TGCAGTTTCCTAACTAGCGGGGGTAGAGATACGCAGTATTTT. This sequence encodes CSFLTSGGRDTQYF.

The table lists this clonotype with a few counts. The genes are TRBV3-1 and TRBJ1-3; no reliable D call. The CDR3 runs 13 residues. Germline-derived CDR1 and CDR2 are LGHDT and YNNKEL (reference sequence). The V and J ends lost 3 bases and 2 bases respectively, with 5 bases between them. DNA for the CDR3: TGTGCCAGCAGCCATGAAGCTGGAAACACCATATATTTT. It codes for CASSHEAGNTIYF.

The V gene is TRBV3-1, the J gene TRBJ2-2; 10 positions match TRBD2. This CDR3 has 18 residues. Germline V gene sequence: CDR1 LGHDT, CDR2 YNNKEL (reference sequence). The trim removed 1 base at V and 3 bases at J, leaving 8 bases unmatched. The CDR3 sequence: CASSQGRTSGADTGELFF. The CDR3 coding sequence is TGTGCCAGCAGCCAAGGGAGAACTAGCGGGGCCGACACCGGGGAGCTGTTTTTT.

DNA of the CDR3: TGCGCCAGCAGCCCTAGCTTCGGAGTCATTGGGGGCCCCGGCGGAAACACCATATATTTT. Residues: CASSPSFGVIGGPGGNTIYF. The V call is TRBV4-3, the J call TRBJ1-3; possibly TRBD1 for D (6 bases). Germline-derived CDR1 and CDR2 are LGHNA and YSLEER. This CDR3 comprises 20 residues. V lost 4 bases and J 4 bases, leaving 29 bases between the germline ends.